Included here is one T cell receptor (beta chain) sequence, with context. What antigen it recognizes has not been identified. No much larger clone is present one base from it, and per-base qualities are unavailable. This sample is part of a study of vaccination and CD4 T cells after COVID-19 (dated by TCRdb to 2022 to 2024). For the wider study: Every convalescent patient had a positive nasal swab PCR test for SARS-CoV-2, with mild disease in several patients and severe disease in one. In 10 COVID-19 convalescent patients and several infection-naive healthy vaccine recipients, the spike-specific CD4+ TCR repertoire before mRNA vaccination was compared with the repertoire after mRNA vaccination. Participants received two doses of either the Pfizer-BioNTech BNT162b2 vaccine (n=8) or the Moderna mRNA-1273 vaccine (n=2). The convalescent cohort included six males and four females, with two Hispanic individuals, seven Caucasians, two Asians and one multiracial person. The cultures were stimulated with overlapping spike peptide pools from SARS-CoV-2 and from the common cold coronaviruses HCoV-NL63, HCoV-OC43 and HCoV-229E. Control cultures received a CEFX viral epitope pool as the positive control, an HIV-1 Nef peptide pool as the negative control, or no peptide. Post-COVID blood samples were collected from convalescent patients a median of around 96 days after diagnosis, with a range of about 35 to 161 days. Post-vaccine blood samples were taken a median of about 77 days after the second vaccine dose, with a range of about 14 to 241 days.

The intended sense of this specimen's treatment or condition label: roughly 10-day PBMC culture with coronavirus spike peptide pools or control peptides (ViraFEST assay). To expand antigen-specific T cells with peptide pools and then pick out the expanded clonotypes through TCR sequencing, the study relied on the ViraFEST assay. The convalescent patients' positive SARS-CoV-2 PCR tests fell between March and December 2020, which was before the Alpha, Beta and Delta variants emerged in the United States. Approximately 2.1 million PBMCs per well were cultured in IMDM with 5% human AB serum and approximately 10 IU/ml IL-2, plus 10 ug/ml peptide pools. On days 3 and 7, half of the culture medium was replaced with fresh IL-2-containing medium. After 10 to 11 days of culture, CD4+ T cells were isolated by negative selection using the EasySep CD4+ T cell isolation kit. PBMCs were separated from whole blood using Ficoll-Paque Plus gradient centrifugation and then either used fresh or cryopreserved at -140C. Culture conditions were generally each tested in triplicate wells.

Study-wide findings and limitations: Among convalescent patients, a median about 90% of the SARS-CoV-2-reactive clones seen after vaccination appeared only after vaccination, which suggests priming specific to the vaccine. The median count of SARS-CoV-2-reactive clonotypes went up from 21 after infection to roughly 38 after vaccination, although the change was not significant. Of the vaccine-specific clones found in convalescent patients, nearly all (304 of 307) were mono-reactive for SARS-CoV-2 spike instead of being cross-reactive with common cold coronaviruses. The number of convalescent patients in the study was relatively small, and the study did not examine early timepoints following natural infection.

The protocol used for the library was PCR. DNA from cultured CD4+ T cells underwent TCR sequencing with the Oncomine TCR Beta short-read assay at the Johns Hopkins FTIC core. The QIAamp micro DNA kit was used to extract genomic DNA from the cultured CD4+ T cells. Oncomine TCR Beta libraries from cultured CD4+ T cells were pooled using unique dual indexes and sequenced on an Illumina iSeq 100. The original pipeline was this. Non-productive sequences were removed, and CDR3s not starting with C, not ending with F or W, or shorter than 7 amino acids were discarded. Antigen-specific clonotypes were identified with the MANAFEST web application by comparing peptide-stimulated wells with reference and other culture wells. An FDR below 0.05, an odds ratio above 5, and a productive frequency above 0.1% in at least two of three replicate wells were required for clones to be considered positive. A clonotype counted as cross-reactive if it showed significant expansion both in the SARS-CoV-2 spike wells and in at least one common cold coronavirus spike condition. Similarity between CDR3 sequences was evaluated in R version 3.6.1 using Levenshtein distances (stringdist) and unrooted phylogenetic trees (ape). TCRdb reprocessed the public reads (quality trimming at Q25 with fastp, clone calling with MiXCR) and kept in-frame beta chains. Each entry is one CDR3 protein sequence, shown with its most common DNA and genes. These V and J calls are TCRdb output, not the study's own analysis. In this sample the table shows roughly 14,000 distinct CDR3 sequences, over 45% of which occur a single time. Jointly, the top ten make up around 26% of the sample.

Spanning cysteine to phenylalanine, the CDR3 consists of 16 amino acids. The DNA shown is the 48-base CDR3, in frame from base 1. CDR1 and CDR2 are read off the germline V gene as ENHRY and SYGVKD. V was cut back by 10 bases and J by 5 bases, leaving a gap of 26 bases between them. The rearrangement joined TRBV10-3 to TRBJ2-5; tentative D gene TRBD2, with 6 bases matching. The sequencing used cultured CD4+ T cells from blood, collected after SARS-CoV-2 vaccination. The sequence was collected from a human donor with COVID-19. DNA sequence: TGTGCCACTCATAACCCAACTAGCCGGGTCGCGGAGACCCAGTACTTC. Translated, this is CATHNPTSRVAETQYF.